The 14 T cell receptor beta chains below all came from one sample that was sequenced in a study of identical twins. TCRdb reanalysed the 5' RACE reads using MiXCR and keeps one entry per CDR3 protein. The data contain a few hundred thousand distinct CDR3 sequences, about 24% of them seen just once; the ten biggest clones take up around 3%. This sample was also put to use in a study of T cells expressing NK-cell markers.

Sequences were obtained from CD4+ T cells sorted from blood. All receptors derive from a woman younger than 35 in good health.

The chain couples TRBV7-2 to TRBJ2-7, with TRBD2 identical over 7 bases. The germline gives CDR1 SGHTA, CDR2 FQGNSA. The CDR3 runs to 15 residues. The J segment lost 5 bases and the V segment lost 5 bases, leaving 12 bases of the junction unmatched. CDR3 sequence reads: CASSRVTGGVHEQYF. The CDR3 nucleotides are TGTGCCAGCAGCCGAGTCACTGGGGGGGTCCACGAGCAGTACTTC.

V gene TRBV20-1 combines with J gene TRBJ2-1, with TRBD2 identical over 9 bases. The CDR3 runs 11 residues. CDR1 and CDR2 from the germline V gene are DFQATT and SNEGSKA (reference sequence). The ends lost 8 bases at V and 6 bases at J; junction bases unmatched: 2. CDR3: CSRGRGNEQFF. The CDR3 DNA follows: TGCAGTCGCGGGAGGGGCAATGAGCAGTTCTTC.

This clonotype was detected a few times. This chain links TRBV3-1 with TRBJ2-7; 9 positions agree with TRBD1. The CDR3 runs to 15 residues. The V gene's germline CDR1 is LGHDT and CDR2 YNNKEL (reference sequence). V lost 4 bases, J lost 4 bases, and 8 bases stayed unmatched. The CDR3 DNA reads TGTGCCAGCAGCCTTCCCGGGACAGGGCATTACGAGCAGTACTTC. Translated, it gives CASSLPGTGHYEQYF.

V is TRBV3-1 and J is TRBJ2-3; a weak D match, TRBD2 (7 bases). V shed 5 bases and J shed 4 bases, with 13 bases lying between them. Germline V gene sequence: CDR1 LGHDT, CDR2 YNNKEL (reference sequence). The CDR3 consists of 14 residues. The CDR3, as DNA: TGTGCCAGCAGCTACGGGGGGCCCCCAGATACGCAGTATTTT. This sequence encodes CASSYGGPPDTQYF.

The V and J genes are TRBV6-2 or TRBV6-3 and TRBJ2-5; D not certain. CDR3 length: 11 amino acids. The germline V gene has CDR1 MNHEY and CDR2 SVGEGT. The V gene lost 10 bases and the J gene lost 4 bases, with 10 bases spanning the gap. CDR3: CATFRAETQYF. DNA of the CDR3: TGTGCCACCTTCCGGGCAGAGACCCAGTACTTC.

This clonotype was observed a handful of times. The gene calls are TRBV27 and TRBJ2-1, with TRBD2 matching 10 bases. The germline gives CDR1 MNHEY, CDR2 SMNVEV (reference sequence). This CDR3 spans 22 amino acids. V was clipped by 4 bases and J by 5 bases; unmatched bases: 26. The chain's CDR3 is CASSSNYVGGGASGSIHNEQFF. Here the CDR3 DNA reads TGTGCCAGCAGTTCCAATTATGTGGGTGGTGGGGCTAGCGGGAGTATCCACAATGAGCAGTTCTTC.

This clonotype was counted only a few times. This chain uses TRBV29-1 with TRBJ2-6; D is undetermined. The CDR3 is 15 amino acids. CDR1 SQVTM and CDR2 ANQGSEA come from the germline V gene. Trimming cost V 2 bases and J 1 base, with 9 bases left between them. CDR3 bases: TGCAGCGTTGAACAGGCCGAATCTGGGGCCAACGTCCTGACTTTC. Translation: CSVEQAESGANVLTF. The whole variable domain, remainder taken from reference TRBV29-1 and TRBJ2-6, is SAVISQKPSRDICQRGTSLTIQCQVDSQVTMMFWYRQQPGQSLTLIATANQGSEATYESGFVIDKFPISRPNLTFSTLTVSNMSPEDSSIYLCSVEQAESGANVLTFGAGSRLTVL.

A few counts support this clonotype. The chain combines TRBV25-1 with TRBJ2-5; a possible D gene is TRBD2 (6 bases). Deletions cut 2 bases from V and 3 bases from J, with 10 bases between. The germline V gene encodes CDR1 MGHDK and CDR2 SYGVNS. The CDR3 loop spans 14 amino acids. CDR3 nucleotide sequence: TGTGCCAGCAGTGAACGGGGAGGAAAAGAGACCCAGTACTTC. Its translation is CASSERGGKETQYF.

The V call is TRBV6-2 or TRBV6-3, the J call TRBJ1-2; D is possibly TRBD1 (5 bases). The CDR3 loop spans 14 amino acids. V was clipped by 0 bases and J by 3 bases, with 8 bases between them. Germline V gene sequence: CDR1 MNHEY, CDR2 SVGEGT. CDR3 bases: TGTGCCAGCAGTTACTCGACAGATTACTATGGCTACACCTTC. It specifies CASSYSTDYYGYTF.

This rearrangement joins TRBV12-3 or TRBV12-4 to TRBJ2-5; TRBD2 agrees at 15 bases. V lost 6 bases and J lost 5; bases outside the gene matches: 4. The CDR3 runs 15 residues. CDR3 protein: CASRLGLAGGETQYF. In DNA form, the CDR3 reads TGTGCCAGCAGGCTCGGACTAGCGGGGGGGGAGACCCAGTACTTC.

V is TRBV9 and J is TRBJ2-7; no firm D call. V gave up 4 bases and J gave up 3 bases, with 11 bases separating them. The CDR3 length is 13 residues. Germline V lookup: CDR1 SGDLS, CDR2 YYNGEE. The CDR3 DNA reads TGTGCCAGCAGCACACCACCCTTCTACGAGCAGTACTTC. Its protein product is CASSTPPFYEQYF. The full variable domain, rest sourced from reference TRBV9 and TRBJ2-7, is DSGVTQTPKHLITATGQRVTLRCSPRSGDLSVYWYQQSLDQGLQFLIQYYNGEERAKGNILERFSAQQFPDLHSELNLSSLELGDSALYFCASSTPPFYEQYFGPGTRLTVT.

The chain couples TRBV6-5 to TRBJ1-2; no clear D. Germline V gene sequence: CDR1 MNHEY, CDR2 SVGAGI. The V and J ends lost 10 bases and 5 bases respectively, with 11 bases between them. The CDR3 has 11 amino acids. CDR3 region: CATRTGYGYTF. Here the CDR3 DNA reads TGTGCCACCCGGACGGGTTATGGCTACACCTTC.

This clonotype was recorded a few times. The CDR3 DNA follows: TGCGCCAGCAGCTTTCCAGTGTTTGGCGGGGAGCTGTTTTTT. Translated: CASSFPVFGGELFF. The gene calls are TRBV5-1 and TRBJ2-2; D not resolved. The CDR3 is made up of 14 amino acids. With 2 bases removed from V and 7 bases from J, the gap between germline ends came to 12 bases. The V gene's germline CDR1 is SGHRS and CDR2 YFSETQ.

The V and J genes are TRBV11-1 and TRBJ2-2; unclear D gene. With 8 bases removed from V and 2 bases from J, the gap between germline ends came to 18 bases. The V gene's germline CDR1 is SGHAT and CDR2 FQDESV (reference sequence). The CDR3 spans 16 residues. The CDR3 protein is CASRSLLAANTGELFF. CDR3 DNA: TGTGCCAGCCGGTCCCTGTTGGCAGCAAACACCGGGGAGCTGTTTTTT.